The source of this T cell receptor (beta chain) is a study of T cell repertoires in cytomegalovirus infection (dated by TCRdb to between 2018 and 2021). Turning to the overall study: Donor HLA type was relevant to the analysis, as public TCR beta signatures indicated carriage of CMV infection together with the matching HLA type. Findings and caveats that apply to the study as a whole: The ex vivo response was dominated by HLA-C-restricted CMV-specific TCR beta clonotypes, which also provided the single most frequent clonotype in two of eight donors. Carriers of CMV infection plus the relevant HLA type were discriminated by the cumulative frequency of public TCR beta family members in the study cohort and in an independent roughly 350-donor cohort.

Instrument used: Illumina HiSeq 1500. TCRdb applied fastp at Q25 and MiXCR to the public reads, then kept only in-frame beta chains. CDR3 protein sequences are deduplicated, and each keeps its most common genes and DNA. The sample includes around 550,000 distinct CDR3 sequences, with about 26% observed a single time. The ten top clones hold 13% of the sample. CDR1 and CDR2 were assigned from the germline V gene as MGHRA and YSYEKL. CDR3 length: 11 amino acids, cysteine to phenylalanine. CDR3 DNA only is kept here, 33 bases in frame from base 1. V is clipped by 2 bases and J by 6 bases, and the sequence between their germline boundaries is 4 bases long. With respect to this clonotype: There is no known antigen for this receptor. No quality values exist for individual bases; no much larger clone is one base distant.

Here the chain combines TRBV4-1 and TRBJ1-1; confidence is insufficient to name the D gene. This sequence was found in a human donor in good health (CMV status not recorded). Some clones in this sample may be carry-over from other donors' samples. Sequenced sample: PBMCs. CDR3 sequence: CASSQRAEAFF. The bases read TGCGCCAGCAGCCAACGTGCTGAAGCTTTCTTT.